This T cell receptor beta chain is from a study of T cell repertoires in cytomegalovirus infection. Study-wide background: Public TCR beta signatures provided an indication of both CMV infection and a matching HLA type.

This clonotype came up many times. Its target is not known. TCRdb re-analysed the reads in MiXCR, keeping a single row per CDR3 protein. The table includes more than 250,000 distinct CDR3 sequences, around 25% detected once. CDR3 length: 14 amino acids. V was clipped by 0 bases and J by 7 bases, with 11 bases between them. Germline V CDR1 and CDR2: SEHNR, FQNEAQ (reference sequence). The TCR originated in a human donor in good health (CMV status not recorded). Some clones in this sample may be carry-over from other donors' samples. Sequenced material: cultured PBMCs, taken from culture after CMV antigen stimulation. This chain joins TRBV7-9 and TRBJ2-3; D might be TRBD2 (5 bases). CDR3 loop: CASSLAGDLNTQYF. The CDR3 bases are TGTGCCAGCAGCTTAGCGGGAGATCTGAATACGCAGTATTTT.